The sample holds a few counts of the clone carrying this TCR beta chain. Assay: immunoSEQ multiplex PCR; the TCRdb copy retains only in-frame clones and omits some. The profile covers roughly 76,000 clones, with roughly 90% appearing a single time and 1.5% taken by the ten largest. These data originate in a study of blood T cell repertoires in COVID-19. The CDR3 sequence is 15 residues long. V was trimmed by 5 bases and J by 0 bases, leaving 10 bases between them. Germline values: CDR1 KGHDR, CDR2 SFDVKD. The sequenced sample consisted of peripheral blood. This TCR was sampled from a man aged 45-65 years with acute or convalescent COVID-19. The chain employs TRBV24-1 and TRBJ1-5; no reliable D call. CDR3 in amino acids: CATSAGHNSNQPQHF. The DNA for the CDR3 is TGTGCCACCAGTGCTGGGCACAATAGCAATCAGCCCCAGCATTTT.